This TCR beta chain came from a study of OX40 agonist ivuxolimab in advanced cancers. On the study more broadly: Across the patients, intravenous ivuxolimab was delivered every 2 weeks at 0.01 to 10 mg/kg. Three patients, one with hepatocellular carcinoma and two with cutaneous melanoma, responded partially.

The protocol was immunoSEQ multiplex PCR, while the TCRdb copy is restricted to in-frame clones and leaves out a portion. The profile shows some 25,000 clones, 80% to 90% of them singletons. Study-wide points: At 0.1 to 3.0 mg/kg, CD4+ and CD8+ blood T cells expanded clonally by week 6.

Points on this clone: The target antigen is unknown.

Between the trimmed V and J ends, which lost 4 bases and 3 bases, there was a span of 22 bases. This CDR3 is built from 17 residues. Looked up from germline, CDR1 is SNHLY and CDR2 is FYNNEI. Blood specimens came from baseline, cycle 4 day 1, and cycle 7 day 1. This specimen was CD4+ or CD8+ T cells sorted from blood, taken in a trial of the OX40 agonist ivuxolimab. The J gene is TRBJ2-7, the V gene TRBV2; D is perhaps TRBD2 (6 bases). This TCR was sampled from an adult with an advanced solid tumor such as melanoma, head and neck, liver or kidney cancer. The CDR3 DNA reads as TGTGCCAGCAGTGGGCGGGGCACAGGTCCCCAGCGCTACGAGCAGTACTTC. Encoded protein: CASSGRGTGPQRYEQYF.